The 25 T cell receptor beta chains below were found in one sample sequenced in a study of shared clonotypes between healthy human individuals. TCRdb's copy holds only in-frame clones and misses some; the assay was immunoSEQ multiplex PCR. The profile shows under 2,500,000 clones, almost 96% of them singletons. The specimen was naive CD4+ T cells sorted from blood. Subset denoted: CD45RA+ positively selected. The origin of the receptors is a man aged 18 to 30 in good health.

The V gene is TRBV9, the J gene TRBJ2-3, with D perhaps matching TRBD2 (6 bases). With 0 bases removed from V and 5 bases from J, the gap between germline ends came to 19 bases. Germline V lookup: CDR1 SGDLS, CDR2 YYNGEE. This CDR3 contains 17 residues. This CDR3 reads CASSVEWRGPRLDTQYF. The CDR3 nucleotides read TGTGCCAGCAGCGTAGAGTGGAGGGGACCGCGGTTAGATACGCAGTATTTT.

The V gene is TRBV28, the J gene TRBJ1-2; a possible D gene is TRBD1 (5 bases). This CDR3 has 14 amino acids. Trimming cost V 6 bases and J 4 bases, with 15 bases left between them. The germline CDR1 and CDR2 sequences are MDHEN and SYDVKM. The chain's CDR3 is CASREGSSSYGYTF. For the CDR3, the DNA is TGTGCCAGCAGAGAGGGGAGTTCTAGCTATGGCTACACCTTC.

Here the CDR3 DNA reads TGCGCCAGCAGCCGCGTGACAGGGGGCGTTGGCGGCTACACCTTC. Translation: CASSRVTGGVGGYTF. J is TRBJ1-2 and V is TRBV4-3, with TRBD1 identical over 10 bases. Trimming at V came to 4 bases and at J to 8 bases, leaving 10 bases not matched to a gene. Germline V CDR1 and CDR2: LGHNA, YSLEER. The CDR3 runs 15 residues.

The chain recombines TRBV2 with TRBJ1-5; D is unresolved. Per germline, CDR1 SNHLY and CDR2 FYNNEI. With 1 base removed from V and 4 bases from J, the gap between germline ends came to 11 bases. The CDR3 loop spans 15 amino acids. As DNA, the CDR3 is TGTGCCAGCAGTGAAGAAGGGATAGAGAATCAGCCCCAGCATTTT. Its translation: CASSEEGIENQPQHF.

This rearrangement joins TRBV7-2 to TRBJ1-5; D is possibly TRBD1 (5 bases). The V gene's germline CDR1 is SGHTA and CDR2 FQGNSA. V lost 1 base to trimming and J lost 1 base, with 11 bases between them. This CDR3 contains 16 residues. This chain's CDR3 is CASSLGRVGSNQPQHF. CDR3 sequence (DNA): TGTGCCAGCAGCTTAGGCAGGGTCGGGAGCAATCAGCCCCAGCATTTT.

The V and J genes are TRBV7-2 and TRBJ1-2; weak D call: TRBD1 (5 bases). Looked up from germline, CDR1 is SGHTA and CDR2 is FQGNSA. The V gene lost 7 bases and the J gene lost 2 bases, with 11 bases spanning the gap. The CDR3 has 13 residues. In DNA form, the CDR3 reads TGTGCCAGCACCCCTCGGGGGAACTATGGCTACACCTTC. Amino acids: CASTPRGNYGYTF.

V gene TRBV19 combines with J gene TRBJ1-6; possibly TRBD1 for D (5 bases). Trimming removed 7 bases from V and 0 bases from J, with 13 bases in between. Germline assignment: CDR1 LNHDA and CDR2 SQIVND (reference sequence). This CDR3 comprises 16 residues. This chain's CDR3 is CASTRQPSSYNSPLHF. The CDR3 coding sequence is TGTGCCAGTACGAGACAGCCGAGCTCCTATAATTCACCCCTCCACTTT.

In this sample, this clone turned up once. This chain joins TRBV7-9 and TRBJ2-7; TRBD1 matches at 9 bases. V was pared by 5 bases and J by 1 base, with 6 bases of the junction left unmatched. CDR3 length: 15 amino acids. The germline gives CDR1 SEHNR, CDR2 FQNEAQ (reference sequence). DNA for the CDR3: TGTGCCAGCAGCCCAGACAGGGGGGGATCCTACGAGCAGTACTTC. It yields the protein CASSPDRGGSYEQYF.

V gene TRBV10-2 combines with J gene TRBJ2-1; D perhaps matches TRBD1 (6 bases). This CDR3 has 12 amino acids. Germline values: CDR1 WSHSY, CDR2 SAAADI. Trimming removed 5 bases from V and 5 bases from J, with 7 bases in between. The CDR3 is CASSRDNNEQFF. In DNA, the CDR3 is TGCGCCAGCAGTCGGGACAACAATGAGCAGTTCTTC.

The rearrangement uses TRBV4-2 and TRBJ2-7, with TRBD2 matching over 9 bases. Germline V gene sequence: CDR1 LGHNA, CDR2 YNFKEQ. The length of the CDR3 is 17 residues. V lost 0 bases, J lost 0 bases, and 6 bases stayed unmatched. This CDR3 reads CASSQESLAGYSYEQYF. The DNA of the CDR3 is TGTGCCAGCAGCCAAGAGTCACTAGCGGGCTACTCCTACGAGCAGTACTTC.

V gene TRBV5-4 combines with J gene TRBJ1-5, with D maybe TRBD1 (5 bases). Germline CDR1 and CDR2: SGHNT and YYREEE (reference sequence). Trimming cost V 3 bases and J 6 bases, with 16 bases left between them. This CDR3 is 15 amino acids long. CDR3 loop: CASSSGGRVGQPQHF. CDR3 coding DNA: TGTGCCAGCAGCTCTGGGGGGAGGGTAGGTCAGCCCCAGCATTTT.

The CDR3 DNA sequence: TGTGCCATCAGTGAGTCAGGGACTAGCGGGGTCTATGAGCAGTTCTTC. Its protein product is CAISESGTSGVYEQFF. The genes are TRBV10-3 and TRBJ2-1; TRBD2 matches at 13 bases. Germline values: CDR1 ENHRY, CDR2 SYGVKD. The V gene end was trimmed by 0 bases and the J gene end by 8 bases; junction bases not matched to a gene: 4. The CDR3 covers 16 residues.

The V gene is TRBV5-4, the J gene TRBJ2-5, with D possibly matching TRBD2 (6 bases). The germline V gene encodes CDR1 SGHNT and CDR2 YYREEE (reference sequence). The CDR3 is 17 residues long. Trimming cost V 0 bases and J 6 bases, with 21 bases left between them. The CDR3 sequence: CASSLALAGGLRQTQYF. The CDR3 DNA reads as TGTGCCAGCAGCTTGGCTTTGGCAGGAGGGTTAAGGCAGACCCAGTACTTC.

V and J are TRBV5-1 and TRBJ1-6; D possibly corresponds to TRBD1 (6 bases). V shed 4 bases and J shed 0 bases, with 11 bases lying between them. Germline V gene data show CDR1 as SGHRS and CDR2 as YFSETQ. CDR3 length: 16 amino acids. The CDR3: CASSPDSYSYNSPLHF. CDR3 in DNA: TGCGCCAGCAGCCCGGACAGCTACTCCTATAATTCACCCCTCCACTTT. Full variable domain (outside the CDR3, taken from reference TRBV5-1 and TRBJ1-6): KAGVTQTPRYLIKTRGQQVTLSCSPISGHRSVSWYQQTPGQGLQFLFEYFSETQRNKGNFPGRFSGRQFSNSRSEMNVSTLELGDSALYLCASSPDSYSYNSPLHFGNGTRLTVT.

The CDR3: CASSPRLAGIYNEQFF. The CDR3 nucleotides read TGCGCCAGCAGCCCCCGACTAGCGGGGATCTACAATGAGCAGTTCTTC. V usage is TRBV4-1 and J usage is TRBJ2-1; TRBD2 matches at 11 bases. The V and J ends lost 4 bases and 3 bases, in that order; junction bases with no gene match: 5. Germline V gives CDR1 MGHRA, CDR2 YSYEKL. The CDR3 totals 16 residues.

The V call is TRBV28, the J call TRBJ2-2; D is possibly TRBD2 (5 bases). This CDR3 has 15 residues. The V and J ends lost 5 bases and 5 bases respectively, with 15 bases between them. Germline loops: CDR1 MDHEN, CDR2 SYDVKM. In DNA, the CDR3 is TGTGCCAGCAGTCTGGCTCTCCGAGGGACCGGGGAGCTGTTTTTT. Translated, it gives CASSLALRGTGELFF. Full variable domain (outside the CDR3, taken from reference TRBV28 and TRBJ2-2): DVKVTQSSRYLVKRTGEKVFLECVQDMDHENMFWYRQDPGLGLRLIYFSYDVKMKEKGDIPEGYSVSREKKERFSLILESASTNQTSMYLCASSLALRGTGELFFGEGSRLTVL.

The sample holds one count of this clone. The chain is built from TRBV9 and TRBJ1-5, with TRBD1 as a possible D gene (6 bases). Germline CDR1 is SGDLS and CDR2 is YYNGEE. The ends were cut back, 7 bases at V and 6 bases at J, with 20 bases in the middle. The length of the CDR3 is 15 residues. The CDR3 region is CASGSSGQLGQPQHF. CDR3 nucleotides: TGTGCCAGCGGGTCATCCGGACAGCTCGGTCAGCCCCAGCATTTT.

The J gene is TRBJ1-5, the V gene TRBV28, with no clear D. CDR1 is MDHEN, CDR2 SYDVKM, per germline. V was trimmed by 5 bases and J by 2 bases, leaving 13 bases between them. This CDR3 comprises 15 residues. The CDR3 sequence: CASSGHGGGNQPQHF. The CDR3 nucleotides read TGTGCCAGCAGTGGCCATGGTGGGGGCAATCAGCCCCAGCATTTT.

Notes on this clone: Other nucleotide sequences in the sample specify the same CDR3. The gene calls are TRBV5-1 and TRBJ1-4; TRBD1 matches at 8 bases. Germline CDR1 SGHRS, CDR2 YFSETQ. CDR3 length equals 15 residues. V lost 0 bases to trimming and J lost 4 bases; unmatched junction nucleotides: 2. Here the CDR3 reads CASSLGTGLNEKLFF. In DNA, the CDR3 is TGCGCCAGCAGCTTGGGGACAGGGCTTAATGAAAAACTGTTTTTT.

This clone was seen more than once but under ten times. This chain joins TRBV10-3 and TRBJ2-5; TRBD1 or TRBD2 may be the D gene (5 bases each). This CDR3 has 13 residues. Germline V gene lookup returns CDR1 ENHRY and CDR2 SYGVKD. V was clipped by 3 bases and J by 2 bases, with 7 bases between them. For the CDR3, the DNA is TGTGCCATCAGTGATGGGACGCAAGAGACCCAGTACTTC. Its translation: CAISDGTQETQYF.

This chain joins TRBV28 and TRBJ1-2; 9 positions match TRBD1. V lost 3 bases, J lost 6 bases, and 11 bases stayed unmatched. Germline V gene data show CDR1 as MDHEN and CDR2 as SYDVKM. The CDR3 contains 16 residues. CDR3 loop: CASSFRGQGFVHGYTF. CDR3 nucleotides: TGTGCCAGCAGTTTTCGGGGACAGGGCTTCGTGCATGGCTACACCTTC.

The chain has TRBV5-1 and TRBJ2-7, with TRBD1 as a possible D gene (6 bases). The germline CDR1 and CDR2 sequences are SGHRS and YFSETQ. The CDR3 runs 15 residues. The ends were cut back, 2 bases at V and 3 bases at J, with 15 bases in the middle. The chain's CDR3 is CASSLATGQLYEQYF. CDR3 nucleotide sequence: TGCGCCAGCAGCTTAGCCACCGGACAGCTCTACGAGCAGTACTTC.

The chain has TRBV30 and TRBJ2-5, with 13 positions matching TRBD2. The assigned J gene may be wrong: the sequence end matches TRBJ2-7 better. The CDR3 consists of 13 residues. Germline V CDR1 and CDR2: GTSNPN, SVGIG (reference sequence). The CDR3 sequence: CAWMGLAGSEQYF. The CDR3 DNA reads as TGTGCCTGGATGGGACTAGCGGGATCCGAGCAGTACTTC.

This clone appeared a few times. J is TRBJ1-6 and V is TRBV18, with D possibly matching TRBD1 (6 bases). CDR1 and CDR2 (germline): KGHSH, LQKENI. Trimming left V 2 bases short and J 7 bases short, with 12 bases between. This CDR3 has 15 residues. The DNA for the CDR3 is TGTGCCAGCTCACCAATCGGGGGCGAAAATTCACCCCTCCACTTT. It translates to CASSPIGGENSPLHF.

This chain connects TRBV15 to TRBJ1-5, with D perhaps TRBD1 (6 bases). CDR3 length: 15 amino acids. Germline CDR1 is LNHNV and CDR2 is YYDKDF (reference sequence). Trimming pared 0 bases from V and 7 bases from J, leaving 13 bases between. This chain's CDR3 is CATSRELGARQPQHF. CDR3 nucleotides: TGTGCCACCAGCAGAGAACTGGGGGCCAGGCAGCCCCAGCATTTT.